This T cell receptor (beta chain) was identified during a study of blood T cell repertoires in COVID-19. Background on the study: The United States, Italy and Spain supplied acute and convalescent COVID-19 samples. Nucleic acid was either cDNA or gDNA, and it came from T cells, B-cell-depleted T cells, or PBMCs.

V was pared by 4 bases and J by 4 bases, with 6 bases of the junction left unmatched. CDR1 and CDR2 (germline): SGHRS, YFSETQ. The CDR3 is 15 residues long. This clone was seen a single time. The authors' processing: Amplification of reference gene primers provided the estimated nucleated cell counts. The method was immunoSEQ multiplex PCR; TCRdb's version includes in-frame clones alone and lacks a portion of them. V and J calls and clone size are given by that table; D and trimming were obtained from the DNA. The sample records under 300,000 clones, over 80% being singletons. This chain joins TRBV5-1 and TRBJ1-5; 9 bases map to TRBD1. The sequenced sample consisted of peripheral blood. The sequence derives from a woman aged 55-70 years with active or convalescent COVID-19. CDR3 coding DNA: TGCGCCAGCAGCACGACCGGGACAGGGAATCAGCCCCAGCATTTT. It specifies CASSTTGTGNQPQHF.